The 8 T cell receptor beta chains given below trace back to one sample, sequenced in a study of T-cell memory formation after mild COVID-19 (dated by TCRdb to the early 2020s). Libraries were built with 5' RACE. The listed sequencing device is Illumina NovaSeq 6000. The public reads were run again by TCRdb, first through fastp at Q25 and then through MiXCR, and only productive beta chains were kept. Identical CDR3 proteins give one entry, which carries the most common genes and DNA. For this sample there are around 390,000 distinct CDR3 sequences; more than 15% appear just once. The ten largest clones capture 20% to 25% of the sample. The sequenced sample consisted of PBMCs or a T cell subset sorted from them (not recorded which). The receptors shown here come from a man younger than 35 who had mild COVID-19 (a few samples of this study predate the infection). The sample titles of this study are shuffled in the database, so cell type and time point are left out; the donor was told from shared clones.

The chain has TRBV12-3 or TRBV12-4 and TRBJ1-5, with D possibly being TRBD1 (5 bases). The V end was cut by 3 bases, the J end by 4 bases, with 13 bases between. There are 15 residues in the CDR3. The CDR3 DNA reads as TGTGCCAGCAGTTTTGGGGCGCATAAGAATCAGCCCCAGCATTTT. The encoded protein is CASSFGAHKNQPQHF.

This sequence joins TRBV7-6 and TRBJ1-4; tentative D call: TRBD1 (5 bases). The CDR3 covers 15 residues. V lost 0 bases and J 3 bases, leaving 8 bases between the germline ends. CDR1 is SGHVS and CDR2 is FNYEAQ in the germline V gene. The CDR3 DNA sequence: TGTGCCAGCAGCTTAGCGGGGGGTCCTAATGAAAAACTGTTTTTT. Its translation: CASSLAGGPNEKLFF.

In this sample, this clonotype turned up a few times. V and J are TRBV20-1 and TRBJ2-3, with TRBD2 as a possible D gene (6 bases). V was clipped by 6 bases and J by 2 bases, with 9 bases between them. The CDR3 is 12 residues long. Looked up from germline, CDR1 is DFQATT and CDR2 is SNEGSKA (reference sequence). CDR3 sequence reads: CSAAGPTDTQYF. CDR3 bases: TGCAGTGCCGCGGGGCCCACAGATACGCAGTATTTT.

This clonotype appeared a few times. CDR3 region: CASSLPGQGNYEQYF. CDR3 sequence (DNA): TGTGCCAGCAGCCTCCCGGGACAGGGTAACTACGAGCAGTACTTC. The chain combines TRBV3-1 with TRBJ2-7, with 9 bases identical to TRBD1. V lost 4 bases, J lost 3 bases, and 7 bases stayed unmatched. Germline V gene sequence: CDR1 LGHDT, CDR2 YNNKEL (reference sequence). This CDR3 contains 15 residues.

V gene TRBV7-8 combines with J gene TRBJ1-1; TRBD1 agrees at 7 bases. Germline assignment: CDR1 SGHVS and CDR2 FQNEAQ. V shed 4 bases and J 1 base; nucleotides not matched to a gene: 6. The CDR3 has 15 residues. CDR3 coding DNA: TGTGCCAGCAGCTCATTGACAGGGTCGAACACTGAAGCTTTCTTT. It codes for CASSSLTGSNTEAFF.

This sequence joins TRBV7-2 and TRBJ2-4, with D tentatively TRBD1 or TRBD2 (5 bases each). This CDR3 spans 16 amino acids. Germline V CDR1 and CDR2: SGHTA, FQGNSA. Trimming took off 8 bases at V and 1 base at J, with 18 bases between the two ends. The chain's CDR3 is CASAEESGRAKNIQYF. Written as DNA, the CDR3 is TGTGCCAGCGCAGAGGAATCGGGACGGGCCAAAAACATTCAGTACTTC.

This clonotype was counted at least ten times. V usage is TRBV4-1 and J usage is TRBJ2-5; D is ambiguous. The CDR3 is 13 residues long. Looked up from germline, CDR1 is MGHRA and CDR2 is YSYEKL. V lost 5 bases and J lost 2, with 9 bases in between. The CDR3 sequence: CASSVIEQETQYF. CDR3 DNA sequence: TGCGCCAGCAGCGTTATCGAGCAAGAGACCCAGTACTTC.

This rearrangement joins TRBV3-1 to TRBJ2-1, with no clear D. V was trimmed by 5 bases and J by 3 bases, leaving 11 bases between them. The CDR3 runs 14 residues. The germline V gene has CDR1 LGHDT and CDR2 YNNKEL (reference sequence). In nucleotides, the CDR3 is TGTGCCAGCAGCGAAACTGGGGTCTACAATGAGCAGTTCTTC. It translates to CASSETGVYNEQFF.